This TCR beta chain is from a study of Ad26.COV2.S vaccination and SARS-CoV-2 variants. The method was immunoSEQ multiplex PCR; TCRdb's version includes in-frame clones alone and lacks a portion of them. Among around 450,000 clones listed, 90% were seen once. V lost 0 bases to trimming and J lost 0 bases, with 3 bases between them. CDR1 and CDR2 (germline): LGHNA, YNFKEQ. The length of the CDR3 is 14 residues. Worth noting for this clone: Antigen: not known.

Findings of the study overall: Breadth and depth estimates from TCRs may understate total T cell responses. Spike-specific responses of CD8+ and CD4+ T cells were reported to display substantial breadth after vaccination. Those who received the vaccine showed greater spike-specific TCR breadth than those given placebo.

Treatment denoted: about 20 received Ad26.COV2.S at low or high dose, single or two shots; about 5 received placebo; per-sample allocation not given. On day 63 after the first injection, vaccine and placebo recipients gave samples. Ad26 vector vaccine expressed Wuhan-strain SARS-CoV-2 spike. The specimen was peripheral blood, collected in a trial of Ad26.COV2.S vaccine versus placebo. This TCR was recovered from a person aged 18-65 years who received the Ad26.COV2.S COVID-19 vaccine or a placebo. The rearrangement joins TRBV4-2 to TRBJ1-5; D unresolved. CDR3 in amino acids: CASSQEGSNQPQHF. The CDR3, as DNA: TGTGCCAGCAGCCAAGAGGGTAGCAATCAGCCCCAGCATTTT.